These 24 T cell receptor beta chains were sequenced from one sample in a study of cytotoxic CD8 clonotypes in ibrutinib-treated CLL. Profiled with immunoSEQ multiplex PCR; TCRdb holds only in-frame clones, not every one. The data hold tens of thousands of clones, with roughly two thirds observed a single time. The specimen comprised PBMCs, sampled before ibrutinib treatment. These receptors came from a human donor with chronic lymphocytic leukemia.

The V and J genes are TRBV7-2 and TRBJ2-3, with D unresolved. Germline V lookup: CDR1 SGHTA, CDR2 FQGNSA. Trimming cost V 4 bases and J 0 bases, with 8 bases left between them. The CDR3 is made up of 14 amino acids. CDR3 region: CASSSTPSTDTQYF. As DNA, the CDR3 is TGTGCCAGCAGCTCGACCCCAAGCACAGATACGCAGTATTTT.

The chain joins TRBV25-1 to TRBJ2-5, with 11 bases matching TRBD1. The CDR3 spans 15 residues. Germline values: CDR1 MGHDK, CDR2 SYGVNS. V shed 9 bases, J shed 5 bases, and the junction held 11 bases outside the gene matches. The CDR3 protein is CASTLRTGGRETQYF. The CDR3 DNA sequence: TGTGCCAGTACCCTACGGACAGGGGGCCGCGAGACCCAGTACTTC.

The V and J genes are TRBV6-5 and TRBJ2-1; 9 bases are a match to TRBD1. The CDR3 covers 16 residues. CDR1 is MNHEY and CDR2 is SVGAGI in the germline V gene. V lost 1 base and J lost 5; bases outside the gene matches: 6. CDR3 in DNA: TGTGCCAGCAGTTACTTGGACAGGGGATACCACAATGAGCAGTTCTTC. Amino acid sequence: CASSYLDRGYHNEQFF.

The chain couples TRBV2 to TRBJ1-5; perhaps TRBD1 as D (6 bases). CDR3 length: 13 amino acids. Trimming removed 6 bases at V and 4 bases at J, with 10 bases between. Germline CDR1 SNHLY, CDR2 FYNNEI. CDR3 sequence (DNA): TGTGCCAGCAGATTACAGGGAAATCAGCCCCAGCATTTT. It translates to CASRLQGNQPQHF. Drawing the rest from reference TRBV2 and TRBJ1-5, the complete variable domain is EPEVTQTPSHQVTQMGQEVILRCVPISNHLYFYWYRQILGQKVEFLVSFYNNEISEKSEIFDDQFSVERPDGSNFTLKIRSTKLEDSAMYFCASRLQGNQPQHFGDGTRLSIL.

CDR3 bases: TGTGCCAGCAGCTTAACTCAGGGGGCTGGGCAGTACTTC. Its translation is CASSLTQGAGQYF. The J gene is TRBJ2-7, the V gene TRBV7-9; 8 bases are a match to TRBD1. CDR3 length equals 13 residues. After removal of 2 bases from V and 9 bases from J, the junction contained 6 bases not matched to a gene. CDR1 and CDR2 (germline): SEHNR, FQNEAQ (reference sequence).

This clone is medium-sized (0.01 to 0.1%). The genes are TRBV27 and TRBJ2-7, with TRBD2 as a possible D gene (5 bases). This CDR3 is 14 amino acids long. Per germline, CDR1 MNHEY and CDR2 SMNVEV (reference sequence). The ends were cut back, 5 bases at V and 3 bases at J, with 14 bases in the middle. Here the CDR3 DNA reads TGTGCCAGCAGTCCCTCAGGTCGGGGCTACGAGCAGTACTTC. This codes for CASSPSGRGYEQYF.

This rearrangement joins TRBV30 to TRBJ2-1, with 13 bases that match TRBD2. The trim removed 1 base at V and 7 bases at J, leaving 7 bases unmatched. The CDR3 has 16 residues. CDR1 and CDR2 (germline): GTSNPN, SVGIG (reference sequence). CDR3 in amino acids: CAWSGGLAGRPNEQFF. CDR3 DNA: TGTGCCTGGAGTGGGGGACTAGCGGGAAGGCCAAATGAGCAGTTCTTC. The variable domain in full, completed from reference TRBV30 and TRBJ2-1, reads SQTIHQWPATLVQPVGSPLSLECTVEGTSNPNLYWYRQAAGRGLQLLFYSVGIGQISSEVPQNLSASRPQDRQFILSSKKLLLSDSGFYLCAWSGGLAGRPNEQFFGPGTRLTVL.

CDR3 region: CASSLWGDGTEAFF. The CDR3 nucleotides read TGCGCCAGCAGCTTGTGGGGAGACGGCACTGAAGCTTTCTTT. V is TRBV5-1 and J is TRBJ1-1; D not resolved. The CDR3 has 14 residues. V lost 1 base, J lost 4 bases, and 11 bases lay in between. Germline assignment: CDR1 SGHRS and CDR2 YFSETQ.

This clone was recorded at least ten times. The V call is TRBV6-5, the J call TRBJ1-5; D not resolved. Trimming stripped 2 bases from V and 2 bases from J, with 7 bases between. CDR3 size: 14 residues. Germline lookup yields CDR1 MNHEY and CDR2 SVGAGI. The CDR3 protein is CASSYRWGNQPQHF. The DNA for the CDR3 is TGTGCCAGCAGTTACCGGTGGGGCAATCAGCCCCAGCATTTT.

The rearrangement uses TRBV11-2 and TRBJ1-2; D gene uncertain. The CDR3 extends over 14 amino acids. The ends were cut back, 1 base at V and 6 bases at J, with 12 bases in the middle. From germline, CDR1 is SGHAT and CDR2 FQNNGV. The DNA of the CDR3 is TGTGCCAGCAGCTTAGTCCTACAGTTGAATGGCTACACCTTC. This sequence encodes CASSLVLQLNGYTF.

This clone has just a few counts. V is TRBV7-9 and J is TRBJ1-1; no reliable D call. CDR1 and CDR2 (germline): SEHNR, FQNEAQ (reference sequence). Trimming left V 6 bases short and J 4 bases short, with 12 bases between. The CDR3 is made up of 13 amino acids. This CDR3 reads CASSLLWGTEAFF. CDR3 nucleotide sequence: TGTGCCAGCAGTCTCCTGTGGGGCACTGAAGCTTTCTTT.

The V and J genes are TRBV5-1 and TRBJ2-5, with D possibly being TRBD2 (7 bases). Germline values: CDR1 SGHRS, CDR2 YFSETQ. The V gene lost 0 bases and the J gene lost 4 bases, with 13 bases spanning the gap. The CDR3 contains 15 residues. CDR3 amino acids: CASSLGGGGRETQYF. DNA for the CDR3: TGCGCCAGCAGCTTGGGAGGGGGGGGCCGAGAGACCCAGTACTTC.

The rearrangement joins TRBV19 to TRBJ1-4; tentative D call: TRBD1 (6 bases). This CDR3 has 15 amino acids. CDR1 is LNHDA, CDR2 SQIVND, per germline (reference sequence). V was pared by 5 bases and J by 7 bases, with 17 bases between. The CDR3 region is CASSVQGAPSEKLFF. Written as DNA, the CDR3 is TGTGCCAGTAGTGTACAGGGCGCCCCGAGTGAAAAACTGTTTTTT.

V gene TRBV7-3 combines with J gene TRBJ2-1, with unresolved D. Germline CDR1 is SGHTA and CDR2 is FQGTGA. This CDR3 is built from 15 residues. Trimming removed 5 bases at V and 4 bases at J, with 15 bases between. In DNA form, the CDR3 reads TGTGCCAGCAGCCCGCTAGGTCCCAAATACAATGAGCAGTTCTTC. It is translated as CASSPLGPKYNEQFF.

The table lists this clone with a count of one. The chain employs TRBV5-1 and TRBJ1-3; tentatively, D is TRBD1 (5 bases). The CDR3 runs to 16 residues. The V gene lost 4 bases and the J gene lost 0 bases, with 14 bases spanning the gap. The germline V gene encodes CDR1 SGHRS and CDR2 YFSETQ. This CDR3 reads CASSLRQTSSGNTIYF. The DNA for the CDR3 is TGCGCCAGCAGCCTCCGACAGACGAGCTCTGGAAACACCATATATTTT.

The chain joins TRBV19 to TRBJ1-2, with D uncertain. Trimming stripped 6 bases from V and 0 bases from J, with 8 bases between. The CDR3 has 13 amino acids. Germline values: CDR1 LNHDA, CDR2 SQIVND (reference sequence). The CDR3 DNA follows: TGTGCCAGTAGATTCGGAGCTAACTATGGCTACACCTTC. Protein product: CASRFGANYGYTF.

V is TRBV30 and J is TRBJ2-3, with 9 bases matching TRBD1. V gave up 1 base and J gave up 2 bases; unmatched junction bases: 4. The CDR3 length is 15 residues. Germline CDR1 reads GTSNPN; CDR2 reads SVGIG (reference sequence). Written as DNA, the CDR3 is TGTGCCTGGAGTGCGGGGACAGGGTTCACAGATACGCAGTATTTT. Encoded protein: CAWSAGTGFTDTQYF. Looking up the rest from reference TRBV30 and TRBJ2-3 gives the full variable domain: SQTIHQWPATLVQPVGSPLSLECTVEGTSNPNLYWYRQAAGRGLQLLFYSVGIGQISSEVPQNLSASRPQDRQFILSSKKLLLSDSGFYLCAWSAGTGFTDTQYFGPGTRLTVL.

The chain joins TRBV5-1 to TRBJ2-2; no firm D call. Trimming shortened V by 1 base and J by 1 base, and 5 bases separated the two germline ends. Germline lookup yields CDR1 SGHRS and CDR2 YFSETQ. The CDR3 sequence is 14 residues long. Here the CDR3 DNA reads TGCGCCAGCAGCTTGTCAGGGAACACCGGGGAGCTGTTTTTT. This gives the protein CASSLSGNTGELFF. The full variable domain, its missing parts supplied by reference TRBV5-1 and TRBJ2-2, is KAGVTQTPRYLIKTRGQQVTLSCSPISGHRSVSWYQQTPGQGLQFLFEYFSETQRNKGNFPGRFSGRQFSNSRSEMNVSTLELGDSALYLCASSLSGNTGELFFGEGSRLTVL.

J is TRBJ2-7 and V is TRBV7-9, with 7 bases aligning to TRBD1. V trimming: 8 bases; J trimming: 3 bases; junction bases outside the gene matches: 10. Germline loops: CDR1 SEHNR, CDR2 FQNEAQ (reference sequence). CDR3 length: 14 amino acids. The CDR3 coding sequence is TGTGCCAGCGCAGACCGGGACAGAAACTACGAGCAGTACTTC. This gives the protein CASADRDRNYEQYF.

V is TRBV2 and J is TRBJ1-3; possible D gene TRBD1, 5 bases. V was shortened by 11 bases and J by 3 bases, with 20 bases between the two germline ends. The CDR3 has 15 residues. Germline CDR1 reads SNHLY; CDR2 reads FYNNEI. CDR3 loop: CAGGGRNTGGNTIYF. CDR3 bases: TGTGCCGGCGGGGGACGGAATACTGGTGGAAACACCATATATTTT.

The rearrangement uses TRBV4-2 and TRBJ1-2; no firm D call. CDR3 length: 15 residues. Germline values: CDR1 LGHNA, CDR2 YNFKEQ. V shed 0 bases and J shed 2 bases, with 10 bases lying between them. CDR3 protein: CASSQDSYSNYGYTF. For the CDR3, the DNA is TGTGCCAGCAGCCAAGATTCGTACAGCAACTATGGCTACACCTTC.

The chain recombines TRBV10-3 with TRBJ2-2; TRBD2 matches 10 bases. CDR1 ENHRY and CDR2 SYGVKD come from the germline V gene. The CDR3 covers 16 residues. The junction had 5 bases not matched to a gene; V was cut back by 5 bases and J by 2 bases. Here the CDR3 DNA reads TGTGCCATCAGTCCACTAGCGGGGCCTAACACCGGGGAGCTGTTTTTT. It yields the protein CAISPLAGPNTGELFF.

This chain joins TRBV19 and TRBJ1-2; the match to TRBD1 covers 8 bases. Unmatched junction bases numbered 13, after V lost 7 bases and J lost 9 bases. Germline-derived CDR1 and CDR2 are LNHDA and SQIVND (reference sequence). The CDR3 spans 14 residues. CDR3 coding DNA: TGTGCCAGTACCCACGTGGACAGGGACCCAAGCTACACCTTC. This codes for CASTHVDRDPSYTF.

This chain uses TRBV19 with TRBJ2-1; TRBD1 aligns across 7 bases. Germline V gives CDR1 LNHDA, CDR2 SQIVND (reference sequence). Trimming cost V 1 base and J 3 bases; bases outside gene matches: 3. The CDR3 loop spans 15 amino acids. DNA of the CDR3: TGTGCCAGTAGTATAGTAAGGGGGCACTACAATGAGCAGTTCTTC. Translation: CASSIVRGHYNEQFF.